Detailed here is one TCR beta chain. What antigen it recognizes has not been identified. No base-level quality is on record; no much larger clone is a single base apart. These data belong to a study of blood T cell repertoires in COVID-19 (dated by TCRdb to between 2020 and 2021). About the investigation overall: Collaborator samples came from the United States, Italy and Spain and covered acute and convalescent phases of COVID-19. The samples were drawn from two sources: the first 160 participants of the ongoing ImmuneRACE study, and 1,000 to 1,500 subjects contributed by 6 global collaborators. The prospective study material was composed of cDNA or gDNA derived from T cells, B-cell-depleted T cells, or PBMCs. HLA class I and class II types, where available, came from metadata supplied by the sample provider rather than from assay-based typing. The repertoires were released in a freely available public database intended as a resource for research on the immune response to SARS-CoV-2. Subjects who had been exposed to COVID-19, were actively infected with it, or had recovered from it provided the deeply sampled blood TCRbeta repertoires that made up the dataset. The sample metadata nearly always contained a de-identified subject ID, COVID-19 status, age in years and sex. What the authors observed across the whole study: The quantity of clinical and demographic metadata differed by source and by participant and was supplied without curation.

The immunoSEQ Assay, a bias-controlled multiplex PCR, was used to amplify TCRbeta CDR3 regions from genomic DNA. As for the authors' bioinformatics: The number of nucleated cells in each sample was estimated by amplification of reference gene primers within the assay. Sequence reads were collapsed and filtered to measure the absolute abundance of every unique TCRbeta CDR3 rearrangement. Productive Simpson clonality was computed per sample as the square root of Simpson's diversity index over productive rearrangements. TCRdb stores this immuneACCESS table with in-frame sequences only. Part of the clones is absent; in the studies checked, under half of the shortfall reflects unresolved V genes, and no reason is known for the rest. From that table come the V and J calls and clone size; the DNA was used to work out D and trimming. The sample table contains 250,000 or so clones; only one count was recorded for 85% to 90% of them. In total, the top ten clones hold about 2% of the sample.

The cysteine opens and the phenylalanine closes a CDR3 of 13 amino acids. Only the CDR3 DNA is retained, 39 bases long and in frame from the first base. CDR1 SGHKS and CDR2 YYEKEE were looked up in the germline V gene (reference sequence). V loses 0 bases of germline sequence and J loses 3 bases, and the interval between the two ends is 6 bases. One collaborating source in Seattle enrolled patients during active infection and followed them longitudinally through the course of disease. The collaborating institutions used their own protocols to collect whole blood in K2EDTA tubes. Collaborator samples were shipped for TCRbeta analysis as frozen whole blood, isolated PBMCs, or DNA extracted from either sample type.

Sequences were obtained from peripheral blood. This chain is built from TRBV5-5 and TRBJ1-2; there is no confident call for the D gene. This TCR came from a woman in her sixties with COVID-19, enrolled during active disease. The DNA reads TGTGCCAGCAGCTTGGAAGCGGACTATGGCTACACCTTC. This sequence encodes CASSLEADYGYTF.